This TCR beta chain comes out of a study of T cell responses to AZD1222 COVID-19 vaccine. Repertoires were generated with immunoSEQ multiplex PCR, while TCRdb's copy carries only in-frame clones and drops some. The table has over 85,000 clones, 86% seen once. The study, taken as a whole, reports: The study sampled repertoires only after the peak T cell response.

In the case of this clone: What it binds is unknown.

The CDR3 totals 15 residues. Per germline, CDR1 SGHTA and CDR2 FQGNSA. The V segment lost 1 base and the J segment 3 bases; nucleotides outside the gene matches: 3. This receptor was obtained from an adult in good health. V and J are TRBV7-2 and TRBJ1-2, with 9 bases that match TRBD1. The sample in question was peripheral blood, obtained on day 0 of AZD1222 vaccination. The CDR3 spells CASSLVTGGDYGYTF. The CDR3 DNA is TGTGCCAGCAGCTTAGTAACAGGGGGCGACTATGGCTACACCTTC.